This T cell receptor beta chain stems from a study of T cells in Graves' hyperthyroidism and ophthalmopathy. Germline assignment: CDR1 MNHNS and CDR2 SASEGT. The CDR3 sequence is 12 residues long. V shed 6 bases and J shed 5 bases, with 10 bases lying between them. This clonotype was seen repeatedly, ten times or more. Its antigen is as yet unknown. The study, taken as a whole, reports: Blood also held most thyroid clonotypes expanded beyond 0.001.

The CDR3 regions of TCR beta were amplified from RNA transcripts. The HTBI primer set served for first-round RT-PCR of the TCR CDR3. TCRdb reprocessed the multiplex PCR reads via MiXCR and lists one record per CDR3 protein. The sample carries about 600,000 distinct CDR3 sequences, about 14% recorded once. The rearrangement joins TRBV6-1 to TRBJ1-1, with D unclear. This clonotype was sampled from a woman aged 45-60 years with Graves' ophthalmopathy. Sequenced: blood. The CDR3 reads CASSRVGTEAFF. The CDR3 nucleotides are TGTGCCAGCAGCCGCGTCGGGACTGAAGCTTTCTTT.